This is a list of T cell receptor beta chains from one sample in a study of OX40 agonist ivuxolimab in advanced cancers. Data came from immunoSEQ multiplex PCR; TCRdb stores just in-frame clones and leaves some out. The table shows some 72,000 clones, with approximately 80% occurring only once. Source: CD4+ or CD8+ T cells sorted from blood, taken in a trial of the OX40 agonist ivuxolimab. These receptors were obtained from an adult with an advanced solid tumor such as melanoma, head and neck, liver or kidney cancer. Each CDR3 is given with its conserved first and last residue. D genes are given only for firm matches. Size values are once, few and many counts, or a class for expanded clones, and some rows have none.

TRBV5-6	-	TRBJ2-3	-	CASSQRPSTDTQYF	TGTGCCAGCAGCCAAAGACCATCCACAGATACGCAGTATTTT
TRBV7-2	once	TRBJ1-1	-	CASSLERTSLNTEAFF	TGTGCCAGCAGCTTAGAAAGGACAAGTTTGAACACTGAAGCTTTCTTT
TRBV6-6	-	TRBJ1-1	-	CASRRSPEAFF	TGTGCCAGCAGACGGTCCCCTGAAGCTTTCTTT
TRBV29-1	-	TRBJ2-5	TRBD2	CSVGSSGGETQYF	TGCAGCGTTGGCTCTAGCGGGGGGGAGACCCAGTACTTC
TRBV28	-	TRBJ2-7	TRBD1	CASSAGTVDSYEQYF	TGTGCCAGCAGTGCCGGGACAGTGGACTCCTACGAGCAGTACTTC
TRBV7-2	-	TRBJ1-1	-	CASSRDTEAFF	TGTGCCAGCAGCCGGGACACTGAAGCTTTCTTT
TRBV4-3	-	TRBJ1-6	-	CASSQEKGSPLHF	TGCGCCAGCAGCCAAGAAAAGGGTTCACCCCTCCACTTT
TRBV7-9	few	TRBJ2-3	TRBD1	CASSRDRAADTQYF	TGTGCCAGCAGCCGGGACAGGGCAGCGGATACGCAGTATTTT
TRBV5-8	-	TRBJ1-3	TRBD1	CASSTETGVGNTIYF	TGTGCCAGCAGCACGGAGACAGGGGTAGGAAACACCATATATTTT
TRBV15	-	TRBJ2-7	TRBD1	CATSPGQGYEQYF	TGTGCCACCAGCCCGGGACAGGGCTACGAGCAGTACTTC
TRBV2	-	TRBJ2-1	TRBD2	CASSDRRGGYNEQFF	TGTGCCAGCAGTGATCGGCGGGGGGGATACAATGAGCAGTTCTTC
TRBV5-4	-	TRBJ1-4	-	CASSLGGGDEKLFF	TGTGCCAGCAGCTTGGGTGGAGGGGACGAAAAACTGTTTTTT
TRBV5-1	-	TRBJ2-3	TRBD2	CASSLGLGVAGADTQYF	TGCGCCAGCAGCTTGGGTCTGGGAGTAGCGGGGGCAGATACGCAGTATTTT
TRBV4-3	-	TRBJ2-6	-	CASSQAGRGSGANVLTF	TGCGCCAGCAGCCAAGCAGGCCGGGGCTCTGGGGCCAACGTCCTGACTTTC
TRBV7-2	-	TRBJ2-5	TRBD2	CATQIAGGLSETQYF	TGTGCCACCCAAATAGCGGGGGGGCTTTCAGAGACCCAGTACTTC
TRBV21-1	-	TRBJ2-7	-	CASSKGEETTYEQYF	TGTGCCAGCAGCAAAGGGGAGGAAACCACCTACGAGCAGTACTTC
TRBV5-1	-	TRBJ2-5	TRBD2	CASSLGGTTQETQYF	TGCGCCAGCAGCTTGGGAGGGACTACCCAAGAGACCCAGTACTTC
TRBV4-3	-	TRBJ2-7	-	CASSQEVSYEQYF	TGCGCCAGCAGCCAAGAGGTGTCCTACGAGCAGTACTTC
TRBV27	-	TRBJ1-1	-	CASSFLGLNTEAFF	TGTGCCAGCAGTTTTTTAGGGTTGAACACTGAAGCTTTCTTT
TRBV9	-	TRBJ2-7	-	CASSTAGDSYEQYF	TGTGCCAGCAGCACTGCAGGGGACTCCTACGAGCAGTACTTC
TRBV6-5	-	TRBJ2-1	TRBD1	CASSFQTGLNNEQFF	TGTGCCAGCAGTTTCCAGACAGGGCTCAACAATGAGCAGTTCTTC
TRBV30	-	TRBJ1-5	-	CAWSVQGNQPQHF	TGTGCCTGGAGCGTCCAGGGAAATCAGCCCCAGCATTTT
TRBV5-8	-	TRBJ1-1	-	CASSLPGTKNTEAFF	TGTGCCAGCAGCTTGCCCGGGACAAAGAACACTGAAGCTTTCTTT
TRBV6-5	-	TRBJ2-5	TRBD2	CASSSTGGPWETQYF	TGTGCCAGCAGTTCAACGGGAGGGCCGTGGGAGACCCAGTACTTC
TRBV27	-	TRBJ1-1	-	CASRRITGKGNTEAFF	TGTGCCAGCAGGCGAATAACAGGGAAGGGAAACACTGAAGCTTTCTTT
TRBV6-5	-	TRBJ2-7	-	CASSYRVRASAAEQYF	TGTGCCAGCAGTTACCGGGTGCGGGCTTCGGCCGCCGAGCAGTACTTC
TRBV2	once	TRBJ1-5	-	CASSSTTGTGQPQHF	TGTGCCAGCAGTTCAACCACAGGGACGGGTCAGCCCCAGCATTTT
TRBV18	-	TRBJ2-7	TRBD1	CASSRSTGELYEQYF	TGTGCCAGCTCACGCTCGACAGGGGAGCTCTACGAGCAGTACTTC
TRBV7-2	-	TRBJ2-5	-	CASSMGPPHQETQYF	TGTGCCAGCAGCATGGGGCCACCCCACCAAGAGACCCAGTACTTC
TRBV14	-	TRBJ2-7	TRBD2	CASSQQREDSGGVDYEQYF	TGTGCCAGCAGCCAACAAAGGGAGGATAGCGGGGGGGTCGACTACGAGCAGTACTTC
TRBV15	-	TRBJ1-5	-	CATSRDSFGDSNQPQHF	TGTGCCACCAGCAGAGATAGTTTCGGAGATAGCAATCAGCCCCAGCATTTT
TRBV30	-	TRBJ2-7	TRBD1	CAWGSGTASYEQYF	TGTGCCTGGGGCTCCGGGACAGCAAGCTACGAGCAGTACTTC
TRBV9	-	TRBJ1-2	TRBD1	CASSVEDRVYLNYGYTF	TGTGCCAGCAGCGTAGAAGACAGGGTTTACCTTAACTATGGCTACACCTTC
TRBV5-1	-	TRBJ2-1	TRBD2	CASSPRTSGSNEQFF	TGCGCCAGCAGCCCCCGGACTAGCGGGTCGAATGAGCAGTTCTTC
TRBV5-1	-	TRBJ2-2	TRBD2	CASRWTSGRAYTGELFF	TGCGCCAGCAGGTGGACTAGCGGGAGGGCCTACACCGGGGAGCTGTTTTTT
TRBV10-3	-	TRBJ2-7	-	CAISVGGSSYEQYF	TGTGCCATCAGTGTAGGAGGGTCCTCCTACGAGCAGTACTTC
TRBV18	-	TRBJ1-1	-	CASSPRQETNTEAFF	TGTGCCAGCTCACCCAGACAGGAAACGAACACTGAAGCTTTCTTT
TRBV7-8	-	TRBJ2-7	TRBD2	CASSISGSSYEQYF	TGTGCCAGCAGCATTAGCGGGAGTAGCTACGAGCAGTACTTC
TRBV7-2	-	TRBJ2-7	TRBD1	CASSKDRAESYEQYF	TGTGCCAGCAGCAAGGACAGGGCCGAATCCTACGAGCAGTACTTC
TRBV7-8	-	TRBJ2-5	-	CASSRAWVRETQYF	TGTGCCAGCAGCCGGGCGTGGGTCCGGGAGACCCAGTACTTC
TRBV15	-	TRBJ2-7	-	CATSRDPKGGTPQYF	TGTGCCACCAGCAGAGATCCGAAGGGCGGTACGCCCCAGTACTTC
TRBV5-1	-	TRBJ2-6	-	CASSPVAGTPIHVLTF	TGCGCCAGCAGCCCCGTCGCCGGGACACCTATCCACGTCCTGACTTTC
TRBV28	few	TRBJ2-1	-	CASRGPIYNEQFF	TGTGCCAGCAGGGGCCCTATCTACAATGAGCAGTTCTTC
TRBV2	-	TRBJ1-2	TRBD1	CASSEGQGYGYTF	TGTGCCAGCAGTGAAGGACAGGGTTATGGCTACACCTTC
TRBV7-2	-	TRBJ2-5	TRBD1	CASSQQGAKETQYF	TGTGCCAGCAGCCAACAGGGGGCCAAAGAGACCCAGTACTTC
TRBV7-9	-	TRBJ1-4	-	CASSLGRQGGINEKLFF	TGTGCCAGCAGCTTAGGAAGGCAGGGCGGTATTAATGAAAAACTGTTTTTT
TRBV6-5	-	TRBJ2-1	TRBD1	CASSGDRRYNEQFF	TGTGCCAGCAGTGGGGACAGGAGATACAATGAGCAGTTCTTC
TRBV6-5	-	TRBJ2-5	-	CASSYNFGGETQYF	TGTGCCAGCAGTTACAATTTCGGAGGGGAGACCCAGTACTTC
TRBV7-2	once	TRBJ2-2	-	CASSLRLAGPTGELFF	TGTGCCAGCAGCTTAAGGTTGGCCGGGCCCACCGGGGAGCTGTTTTTT
TRBV6-5	once	TRBJ1-4	TRBD1	CASRTGTGTEKLFF	TGTGCCAGCAGGACCGGGACAGGGACTGAAAAACTGTTTTTT
TRBV6-6	-	TRBJ1-2	-	CASSYSGQAYNYGYTF	TGTGCCAGCAGTTACTCCGGACAAGCTTATAACTATGGCTACACCTTC
TRBV5-4	-	TRBJ1-1	-	CASSLDQGLFSEAFF	TGTGCCAGCAGCTTGGATCAGGGGTTATTCTCTGAAGCTTTCTTT
TRBV7-2	-	TRBJ2-3	TRBD2	CASSLVRGGNTDTQYF	TGTGCCAGCAGCTTAGTGCGGGGGGGAAATACAGATACGCAGTATTTT
TRBV5-5	-	TRBJ2-1	TRBD2	CASSATSGAREQFF	TGTGCCAGCAGCGCGACTAGCGGGGCGCGTGAGCAGTTCTTC